These T cell receptor beta chains were read from a single sample in a study of shared clonotypes between healthy human individuals. Sequencing used immunoSEQ multiplex PCR; TCRdb keeps in-frame clones, though not all of them. The table has approximately 2.1 million clones, over 90% seen once. Sequences were obtained from naive CD4+ T cells from PBMCs. The receptors were sampled from a young man in good health. Some clones in this sample may be carry-over from other donors' samples. Both conserved end residues are part of each CDR3. D genes are given only for firm matches. Some rows mark clone size as missing; the rest say once, few, many or name a class of expanded clone.

NA	TRBJ1-1	NA	TRBV6-5	TGTGCCAGCAGTTCCCCTGCGGACCCACCCCAGGATTTCTTT	CASSSPADPPQDFF
TRBD1	TRBJ1-1	NA	TRBV15	TGTGCCACCAGCTTTTTGGGACAGACCACTGAAGCTTTCTTT	CATSFLGQTTEAFF
NA	TRBJ1-2	few	TRBV27	TGTGCCAGCAGTTTATCGCCCGGCTATGGCTACACCTTC	CASSLSPGYGYTF
TRBD1	TRBJ1-1	NA	TRBV6-5	TGTGCCAGCAGCGGACAGGGCCCAAACACTGAAGCTTTCTTT	CASSGQGPNTEAFF
NA	TRBJ2-1	NA	TRBV6-1	TGTGCCAGCAGTGAAGCCAGGGCAGGGGGGAATGAGCAGTTCTTC	CASSEARAGGNEQFF
NA	TRBJ1-1	NA	TRBV18	TGTGCCAGCTCTTCCCTGGGGGGGCTAATGAACACTGAAGCTTTCTTT	CASSSLGGLMNTEAFF
TRBD1	TRBJ1-5	NA	TRBV28	TGTGCCAGCAGTGGGTACAGGGGTCAGCCCCAGCATTTT	CASSGYRGQPQHF
TRBD1	TRBJ1-1	NA	TRBV28	TGTGCCAGCAGTTCGCCAGGGGGCTTGGACACTGAAGCTTTCTTT	CASSSPGGLDTEAFF
TRBD1	TRBJ1-2	NA	TRBV28	TGTGCCAGCAGTTTCCAGTATACAGGGGGACCCACCTTC	CASSFQYTGGPTF
NA	TRBJ1-1	NA	TRBV5-4	TGTGCCAGCAGCCAACTTGTCCCGGGCACTGAAGCTTTCTTT	CASSQLVPGTEAFF
TRBD1	TRBJ2-7	NA	TRBV2	TGTGCCAGCTCCCGGGACAGGTTCTACGAGCAGTACTTC	CASSRDRFYEQYF
TRBD2	TRBJ2-1	NA	TRBV7-9	TGTGCCAGCAGCTTATTCCTAGCGGGAATGGGCAATGAGCAGTTCTTC	CASSLFLAGMGNEQFF
NA	TRBJ2-2	NA	TRBV5-4	TGTGCCAGCAGCCACCTCCTGGGTGGGCCGAACACCGGGGAGCTGTTTTTT	CASSHLLGGPNTGELFF
TRBD2	TRBJ2-7	NA	TRBV6-5	TGTGCCAGCACCCCCGGGACTAGCTTTAACGAGCAGTACTTC	CASTPGTSFNEQYF
NA	TRBJ1-2	NA	TRBV13	TGTGCCAGCAGCTCCGCTCGACAGATTAACTATGGCTACACCTTC	CASSSARQINYGYTF
NA	TRBJ2-1	NA	TRBV2	TGTGCCAGCGAGCAGCGCCTAAGGAATGAGCAGTTCTTC	CASEQRLRNEQFF
TRBD2	TRBJ2-3	NA	TRBV5-1	TGCGCCAGCAGCTCTCTAGCGGGAGGGCAAGATACGCAGTATTTT	CASSSLAGGQDTQYF
TRBD2	TRBJ2-3	NA	TRBV5-1	TGCGCCAGCAGCTCCGACGGGAGGACAGATACGCAGTATTTT	CASSSDGRTDTQYF
NA	TRBJ2-5	NA	TRBV15	TGTGCCACCAGCAGAGAATCGACGGGAATAGAGACCCAGTACTTC	CATSRESTGIETQYF
NA	TRBJ1-3	NA	TRBV28	TGTGCCAGCAGTGAAAACCCCAGACAGTATGGAAACACCATATATTTT	CASSENPRQYGNTIYF
TRBD1	TRBJ1-1	NA	TRBV13	TGTGCCAGCAGCTTAAACAGGGGAAGTTTGGCTGAAGCTTTCTTT	CASSLNRGSLAEAFF
NA	TRBJ2-7	NA	TRBV14	TGTGCCAGCAGCCAACGACGGGACCACGAGCAGTACTTC	CASSQRRDHEQYF
TRBD1	TRBJ1-1	once	TRBV5-5	TGTGCCAGCAGCTTAACAACAGGGGGCGCGGGAGCTTTCTTT	CASSLTTGGAGAFF
TRBD1	TRBJ1-2	NA	TRBV25-1	TGTGCCAGCAAAGAACAGGGGGCGCTTGGCTACACCTTC	CASKEQGALGYTF
TRBD1	TRBJ1-1	NA	TRBV5-1	TGCGCCAGCAGCAGACAGGGCCTGAACACTGAAGCTTTCTTT	CASSRQGLNTEAFF
TRBD1	TRBJ2-3	NA	TRBV7-2	TGTGCCAGCAGCTTGGGACAGGCAGGCACAGATACGCAGTATTTT	CASSLGQAGTDTQYF
NA	TRBJ1-2	NA	TRBV29-1	TGCAGCCTCCAGGGGAACTATGGCTACACCTTC	CSLQGNYGYTF
NA	TRBJ1-5	NA	TRBV18	TGTGCCAGCTCACCGAAAGGAGGGACCCCAAATCAGCCCCAGCATTTT	CASSPKGGTPNQPQHF
NA	TRBJ2-1	NA	TRBV7-6	TGTGCCAGCAGCCCAGCGTTGTTCCCAAGCTCCTACAATGAGCAGTTCTTC	CASSPALFPSSYNEQFF
TRBD2	TRBJ2-5	NA	TRBV2	TGTGCCAGCTCGCTAGCGGGAGGGCCGCGAGAGACCCAGTACTTC	CASSLAGGPRETQYF
NA	TRBJ1-5	NA	TRBV18	TGTGCCAGCTCACCACTAGCCCCCACAGATAGCAATCAGCCCCAGCATTTT	CASSPLAPTDSNQPQHF
NA	TRBJ2-2	NA	TRBV9	TGTGCCAGCAGCGTCACGGGGACCGGGGAGCTGTTTTTT	CASSVTGTGELFF
NA	TRBJ1-1	NA	TRBV7-9	TGTGCCAGCAGCTGGGGGGACACAACGAACACTGAAGCTTTCTTT	CASSWGDTTNTEAFF
NA	TRBJ2-3	NA	TRBV4-3	TGCGCCAGCAGCCCCATACTAGCCCCCACAGATACGCAGTATTTT	CASSPILAPTDTQYF
NA	TRBJ2-1	NA	TRBV1	TGCACCAGCAGCCAAGATGCGGCTAGCGGGAGGAAGGGGGGTTACAATGAGCAGTTCTTC	CTSSQDAASGRKGGYNEQFF
NA	TRBJ2-7	NA	TRBV18	TGTGCCAGCTCCACGGGGAGGAGGAGCTCCTACGAGCAGTACTTC	CASSTGRRSSYEQYF
NA	TRBJ2-3	NA	TRBV9	TGTGCCAGCAGCTCCGGGATCCCGGTCAGCCAGGAGGGTACGCAGTATTTT	CASSSGIPVSQEGTQYF
TRBD2	TRBJ2-1	NA	TRBV28	TGTGCCAGCAGTTCTAGGACTAGCACTTCCTACAATGAGCAGTTCTTC	CASSSRTSTSYNEQFF
TRBD1	TRBJ2-2	NA	TRBV9	TGTGCCAGCACCCGGGACAGGGCGTCCGGGGAGCTGTTTTTT	CASTRDRASGELFF
NA	TRBJ2-7	NA	TRBV18	TGTGCCAGCTCACTAGTTTCTTTTGAGCAGTACTTC	CASSLVSFEQYF
TRBD1	TRBJ1-1	NA	TRBV6-5	TGTGCCAGCAGTTACTTGGGGACAGACATGAACACTGAAGCTTTCTTT	CASSYLGTDMNTEAFF
NA	TRBJ2-1	NA	TRBV11-2	TGTGCCAGCAGCTTCGACAGCTCCTACAATGAGCAGTTCTTC	CASSFDSSYNEQFF
NA	TRBJ1-2	once	TRBV29-1	TGCAGCGTTGATAGGGGTGATTCTAACTATGGCTACACCTTC	CSVDRGDSNYGYTF
NA	TRBJ2-5	NA	TRBV7-9	TGTGCCAGCAGCTTACCCGATTGGCCCGACGTGGAGACCCAGTACTTC	CASSLPDWPDVETQYF
NA	TRBJ2-4	NA	TRBV11-2	TGTGCCAGCAGCTTAGTTCTCCCACGACTGAAAGCCAAAAACATTCAGTACTTC	CASSLVLPRLKAKNIQYF
NA	TRBJ1-6	NA	TRBV30	TGTGCCTGGAGTGTCGAGGAGGGATCACCCCTCCACTTT	CAWSVEEGSPLHF
NA	TRBJ1-2	NA	TRBV28	TGTGCCAGCAGTTTATGGTCAGGCCCCTTTGGCTACACCTTC	CASSLWSGPFGYTF
NA	TRBJ2-3	NA	TRBV9	TGTGCCAGCAGCGTAGGGCTAGCGGGGACAGGGACAGGGCAGTATTTT	CASSVGLAGTGTGQYF
TRBD1	TRBJ1-4	NA	TRBV28	TGTGCCAGCAGTCCGACGGGACAGGGACACCTAGGAGAACTGTTTTTT	CASSPTGQGHLGELFF
NA	TRBJ2-7	NA	TRBV7-2	TGTGCCAGCAGCTTAGCTCCGAAATACGAGCAGTACTTC	CASSLAPKYEQYF
NA	TRBJ1-2	NA	TRBV4-2	TGTGCCAGCAGCCAAGACAGAAACTATGGCTACACCTTC	CASSQDRNYGYTF
NA	TRBJ1-5	NA	TRBV28	TGTGCCAGCAGTTTAGCAGGGGTGGGACAGCCCCAGCATTTT	CASSLAGVGQPQHF
NA	TRBJ1-5	NA	TRBV28	TGTGCCAGCAGGAAGGGAGTCCAGCCCCAGCATTTT	CASRKGVQPQHF
TRBD2	TRBJ2-1	NA	TRBV18	TGTGCCAGCTCACTTGCCCACAGCGGGATCAATGAGCAGTTCTTC	CASSLAHSGINEQFF
TRBD2	TRBJ2-7	NA	TRBV7-9	TGTGCCAGCAGCTTAGTAGCGGGAGGGCTCTCCGAGCAGTACTTC	CASSLVAGGLSEQYF
TRBD1	TRBJ1-2	NA	TRBV5-1	TGCGCCAGCAGCAGGGATGGACAGGGCCCTAACTATGGCTACACCTTC	CASSRDGQGPNYGYTF
NA	TRBJ2-6	NA	TRBV7-9	TGTGCCAGCAGCTTGCACAGGCCATCTGGGGCCAACGTCCTGACTTTC	CASSLHRPSGANVLTF
TRBD2	TRBJ2-1	NA	TRBV28	TGTGCCAGCAGTTTAGGGGGAAAGCCGGGGACTAGCGGGAGCGTTGATGAGCAGTTCTTC	CASSLGGKPGTSGSVDEQFF
TRBD1	TRBJ1-1	NA	TRBV6-5	TGTGCCAGCAGCCCCCACGGACAGGGCCTGGCTGAAGCTTTCTTT	CASSPHGQGLAEAFF